These 29 T cell receptor beta chains share one sample of origin, sequenced in a study of T cell repertoires in cytomegalovirus infection. These receptors lack a known antigen. TCRdb ran MiXCR on the reads and lists one entry per CDR3 protein. The sample has about a million distinct CDR3 sequences; approximately 31% are singletons. The starting material was cultured CD8+ T cells from PBMCs, obtained from culture after CMV antigen stimulation. These receptors were obtained from a human donor in good health (CMV status not recorded). Some clones in this sample may be carry-over from other donors' samples.

V and J are TRBV27 and TRBJ2-1, with TRBD2 matching over 10 bases. The germline V gene has CDR1 MNHEY and CDR2 SMNVEV (reference sequence). Trimming took 7 bases from V and 8 from J; bases not matched to a gene: 8. The CDR3 extends over 14 amino acids. CDR3 in DNA: TGTGCCAGCACCCAGCGGGGGGGCGTAGATGAGCAGTTCTTC. Translating gives CASTQRGGVDEQFF.

This chain connects TRBV5-4 to TRBJ1-2; TRBD1 matches 7 bases. Looked up from germline, CDR1 is SGHNT and CDR2 is YYREEE (reference sequence). The length of the CDR3 is 15 residues. The trim removed 0 bases at V and 4 bases at J, leaving 6 bases unmatched. CDR3 nucleotide sequence: TGTGCCAGCAGCTTGGCCCCAGGGGGTGCCTATGGCTACACCTTC. This encodes CASSLAPGGAYGYTF.

This clonotype was counted at least ten times. An end of the junction differs from the germline gene, which may be a read error. The CDR3 bases are TGTGCCAGCAGCTTAGAGTTTGGGGGTCGGGACTTT. Protein sequence: CASSLEFGGRDF. The chain combines TRBV7-2 with TRBJ1-6, with D perhaps TRBD1 (5 bases). This CDR3 region has 12 residues. CDR1 and CDR2 from the germline V gene are SGHTA and FQGNSA.

This chain joins TRBV29-1 and TRBJ1-2; 7 positions agree with TRBD1. The germline V gene encodes CDR1 SQVTM and CDR2 ANQGSEA. This CDR3 has 11 amino acids. The V segment lost 6 bases and the J segment 6 bases; nucleotides outside the gene matches: 4. The chain's CDR3 is CSVPGTDGYTF. The CDR3 DNA follows: TGCAGCGTCCCCGGGACAGATGGCTACACCTTC. Full variable domain (outside the CDR3, taken from reference TRBV29-1 and TRBJ1-2): SAVISQKPSRDICQRGTSLTIQCQVDSQVTMMFWYRQQPGQSLTLIATANQGSEATYESGFVIDKFPISRPNLTFSTLTVSNMSPEDSSIYLCSVPGTDGYTFGSGTRLTVV.

In the case of this clonotype: With a much larger clone just one base away, this may be a read error. The J gene is TRBJ1-1, the V gene TRBV7-9; the D gene is possibly TRBD1 (5 bases). Germline V gene lookup returns CDR1 SEHNR and CDR2 FQNEAQ (reference sequence). The CDR3 covers 15 residues. Written as DNA, the CDR3 is TGTGTCAGCAGCTTTTCAGGGACCCGCTACACTGAAGCTTTCTTT. It translates to CVSSFSGTRYTEAFF.

Only a few counts were recorded for this clonotype. The V and J genes are TRBV14 and TRBJ1-1; D gene uncertain. CDR3 length: 13 residues. Germline-derived CDR1 and CDR2 are SGHDN and FVKESK. Trimming removed 1 base from V and 4 bases from J, with 7 bases in between. Here the CDR3 reads CASSQGGITEAFF. The CDR3 DNA follows: TGTGCCAGCAGCCAAGGGGGAATCACTGAAGCTTTCTTT.

The table lists this clonotype with a few counts. The chain uses TRBV7-2 and TRBJ2-7; the D gene is possibly TRBD2 (5 bases). V gave up 4 bases and J gave up 0 bases, with 7 bases separating them. The CDR3 is 13 amino acids. Germline-derived CDR1 and CDR2 are SGHTA and FQGNSA. CDR3 region: CASSSDFSYEQYV. The CDR3, as DNA: TGTGCCAGCAGCTCGGACTTCTCCTACGAGCAGTACGTC.

This clonotype came up a few times. The chain employs TRBV19 and TRBJ1-1; no clear D. CDR3 length: 15 amino acids. V gave up 3 bases and J gave up 3 bases, with 14 bases separating them. CDR1 and CDR2 from the germline V gene are LNHDA and SQIVND (reference sequence). The CDR3 loop reads CASSISDVTYTEAFF. CDR3 DNA sequence: TGTGCCAGTAGTATCTCTGACGTTACTTACACTGAAGCTTTCTTT.

The genes are TRBV2 and TRBJ1-2, with D uncertain. Trimming took 2 bases from V and 8 from J, leaving 15 bases between them. CDR3 length equals 14 residues. The germline V gene has CDR1 SNHLY and CDR2 FYNNEI. CDR3 loop: CASSESPTKGGYTF. DNA of the CDR3: TGTGCCAGCAGTGAATCTCCCACCAAAGGCGGCTACACCTTC.

This clonotype was detected once. The DNA is omitted, as the CDR3 cannot be located on it reliably, and the CDR3 follows TCRdb's listing. This rearrangement joins TRBV20-1 to TRBJ1-5; the table's D call, TRBD1, was not checked against the DNA. With termini counted, the CDR3 has 15 amino acids. CDR1 is DFQATT, CDR2 SNEGSKA, per germline (reference sequence). The CDR3 sequence: CSAFRARGADQPQHF.

V usage is TRBV6-6 and J usage is TRBJ1-5, with no clear D. Per germline, CDR1 MNHNY and CDR2 SVGAGI (reference sequence). The CDR3 contains 16 residues. Trimming took off 0 bases at V and 1 base at J, with 10 bases between the two ends. Here the CDR3 reads CASSYSKGGSNQPQHF. Here the CDR3 DNA reads TGTGCCAGCAGTTACTCGAAGGGTGGAAGCAATCAGCCCCAGCATTTT.

This clonotype came up a few times. The V and J genes are TRBV7-9 and TRBJ1-1, with 8 bases that match TRBD1. The germline gives CDR1 SEHNR, CDR2 FQNEAQ (reference sequence). The CDR3 contains 15 residues. The V gene end was trimmed by 4 bases and the J gene end by 5 bases; junction bases not matched to a gene: 9. The CDR3 loop is CASSSLQGAKTEAFF. The CDR3 DNA sequence: TGTGCCAGCAGCTCACTTCAGGGGGCGAAGACTGAAGCTTTCTTT.

This chain links TRBV7-9 with TRBJ1-1, with D unclear. The V end lost 5 bases, the J end lost 4 bases, and 11 bases lay between the germline ends. Germline lookup yields CDR1 SEHNR and CDR2 FQNEAQ (reference sequence). CDR3 length: 13 amino acids. The CDR3 sequence is CASSPFKGTEAFF. The CDR3 nucleotides read TGTGCCAGCAGCCCTTTCAAGGGCACTGAAGCTTTCTTT.

V usage is TRBV7-2 and J usage is TRBJ2-3; D remains unclear. Germline assignment: CDR1 SGHTA and CDR2 FQGNSA. The CDR3 runs 12 residues. Trimming took off 4 bases at V and 7 bases at J, with 9 bases between the two ends. Here the CDR3 reads CASSSGKNTQYF. CDR3 in DNA: TGTGCCAGCAGCTCCGGAAAAAATACGCAGTATTTT.

This clonotype was seen many times. The chain carries TRBV11-2 and TRBJ2-7, with 7 positions matching TRBD2. J gave up 3 bases and V 6 bases, and 11 bases lay outside the gene matches. Germline values: CDR1 SGHAT, CDR2 FQNNGV. There are 15 residues in the CDR3. The CDR3 sequence: CASSLGPPGGYEQYV. CDR3 DNA: TGTGCCAGCAGTCTTGGGCCCCCGGGGGGCTACGAGCAGTACGTC.

The J gene is TRBJ2-1, the V gene TRBV10-3; the D is unclear. Deletions cut 2 bases from V and 0 bases from J, with 11 bases between. CDR3 size: 16 residues. Germline values: CDR1 ENHRY, CDR2 SYGVKD. The CDR3 spells CAISETTPSSYNEQFF. CDR3 sequence (DNA): TGTGCCATCAGTGAGACCACACCGAGCTCCTACAATGAGCAGTTCTTC.

This clonotype is a singleton in its sample. The V call is TRBV24-1, the J call TRBJ1-5; D not resolved. Germline V gene data show CDR1 as KGHDR and CDR2 as SFDVKD. Between the trimmed V and J ends, which lost 4 bases and 8 bases, there was a span of 11 bases. There are 13 residues in the CDR3. CDR3 DNA sequence: TGTGCCACCAGTGAGTACGGAGAGGAGCCCCAGCATTTT. Amino acids: CATSEYGEEPQHF.

J is TRBJ1-5 and V is TRBV6-5; weak D call: TRBD1 (6 bases). Germline V CDR1 and CDR2: MNHEY, SVGAGI. Trimming took 1 base from V and 7 from J, leaving 11 bases between them. This CDR3 comprises 14 residues. The CDR3 protein is CASSYYAGDQPQHF. The CDR3 DNA follows: TGTGCCAGCAGTTACTACGCAGGGGACCAGCCCCAGCATTTT.

This clonotype turned up a few times. V gene TRBV28 combines with J gene TRBJ1-5; D is undetermined. CDR1 and CDR2 (germline): MDHEN, SYDVKM. This CDR3 contains 14 residues. V was shortened by 2 bases and J by 2 bases, with 7 bases between the two germline ends. The CDR3 nucleotides read TGTGCCAGCAGTTTACAAGAAGGCAATCAGCCCCAGCATTTT. It yields the protein CASSLQEGNQPQHF.

This clonotype was detected only a few times. The chain carries TRBV7-8 and TRBJ2-3; TRBD2 matches at 12 bases. This CDR3 has 20 amino acids. The trim removed 2 bases at V and 0 bases at J, leaving 12 bases unmatched. Germline CDR1 reads SGHVS; CDR2 reads FQNEAQ. CDR3 DNA: TGTGCCAGCAGCTTACGACTCACGGCTAGCGGGGGGGCAAGCACAGATACGCAGTATTTT. This translates into CASSLRLTASGGASTDTQYF.

This sequence joins TRBV7-6 and TRBJ1-6; tentatively, D is TRBD1 (6 bases). The CDR3 has 16 residues. CDR1 is SGHVS and CDR2 is FNYEAQ in the germline V gene. V was pared by 5 bases and J by 7 bases, with 18 bases between. CDR3 nucleotide sequence: TGTGCCAGCAGCGCCCTGGGGGGCCCGCGGAATTCACCCCTCCACTTT. Translated: CASSALGGPRNSPLHF. Filled out from reference TRBV7-6 and TRBJ1-6, the complete variable domain reads GAGVSQSPRYKVTKRGQDVALRCDPISGHVSLYWYRQALGQGPEFLTYFNYEAQQDKSGLPNDRFSAERPEGSISTLTIQRTEQRDSAMYRCASSALGGPRNSPLHFGNGTRLTVT.

The chain couples TRBV19 to TRBJ2-2, with TRBD1 matching over 8 bases. With 3 bases clipped from V and 3 bases from J, the junction kept 3 bases outside the gene matches. The germline gives CDR1 LNHDA, CDR2 SQIVND (reference sequence). CDR3 size: 15 residues. This chain's CDR3 is CASSIGQGYTGELFF. CDR3 nucleotide sequence: TGTGCCAGTAGTATCGGACAGGGTTACACCGGGGAGCTGTTTTTT. Complete variable domain (other parts from reference TRBV19 and TRBJ2-2): DGGITQSPKYLFRKEGQNVTLSCEQNLNHDAMYWYRQDPGQGLRLIYYSQIVNDFQKGDIAEGYSVSREKKESFPLTVTSAQKNPTAFYLCASSIGQGYTGELFFGEGSRLTVL.

This rearrangement joins TRBV27 to TRBJ1-5; D uncertain. The CDR3 contains 13 residues. The germline gives CDR1 MNHEY, CDR2 SMNVEV (reference sequence). CDR3 region: CVTKLGMGQPQHF. The CDR3 DNA is TGTGTCACAAAATTAGGGATGGGTCAGCCCCAGCATTTT.

This clonotype was found once. One end of the junction does not line up with germline, which may come from a read error. In DNA, the CDR3 is TGTACCATTACAAACCAAGAGCCTACCCTAGCGGGGGAGCTGTTTTTT. Protein product: CTITNQEPTLAGELFF. This chain uses TRBV10-3 with TRBJ2-2, with D perhaps matching TRBD2 (6 bases). Per germline, CDR1 ENHRY and CDR2 SYGVKD. This CDR3 has 16 amino acids.

This chain connects TRBV20-1 to TRBJ2-7; D gene uncertain. Trimming removed 1 base from V and 4 bases from J, with 17 bases in between. The V gene's germline CDR1 is DFQATT and CDR2 SNEGSKA (reference sequence). This CDR3 has 15 residues. CDR3 nucleotides: TGCAGTGCTAGAGGGGCTGGCAATACAACGTACGAGCAGTACGTC. It yields the protein CSARGAGNTTYEQYV.

This clonotype was detected only once. A much bigger clone sits one base away, suggesting this may be a read error. The rearrangement joins TRBV7-3 to TRBJ1-5; a weak D match, TRBD1 (6 bases). V was pared by 5 bases and J by 4 bases, with 15 bases between. Germline V gives CDR1 SGHTA, CDR2 FQGTGA. The CDR3 runs to 15 residues. CDR3 sequence reads: CASSHGERGNQPQHF. The CDR3 nucleotides are TGTGCCAGCAGCCATGGGGAGAGGGGGAATCAGCCCCAGCATTTT.

The gene calls are TRBV6-1 and TRBJ2-3; TRBD2 aligns across 12 bases. Germline-derived CDR1 and CDR2 are MNHNS and SASEGT. The CDR3 spans 17 residues. Trimming removed 8 bases from V and 2 bases from J; junction bases left unmatched: 11. This CDR3 is CASVRTRLAGDTDTQYF. The CDR3 DNA sequence: TGTGCCAGCGTAAGAACTAGACTAGCGGGGGACACAGATACGCAGTATTTT.

The chain couples TRBV6-6 to TRBJ1-5, with 7 bases aligning to TRBD1. The CDR3 consists of 13 residues. Trimming at V came to 7 bases and at J to 7 bases, leaving 7 bases not matched to a gene. CDR1 and CDR2 from the germline V gene are MNHNY and SVGAGI (reference sequence). CDR3 in DNA: TGTGCCAGCAATCGACAGGGAGGGCAGCCCCAGCATTTT. The encoded protein is CASNRQGGQPQHF.

This clonotype occurred a few times. The chain couples TRBV27 to TRBJ2-1, with D possibly TRBD1 on 5 matching bases. There are 15 residues in the CDR3. In germline, CDR1 is MNHEY, CDR2 SMNVEV (reference sequence). Trimming stripped 6 bases from V and 1 base from J, with 13 bases between. This CDR3 is CASSDSPNSYNEQFF. DNA for the CDR3: TGTGCCAGCAGCGACAGTCCGAATTCCTACAATGAGCAGTTCTTC.